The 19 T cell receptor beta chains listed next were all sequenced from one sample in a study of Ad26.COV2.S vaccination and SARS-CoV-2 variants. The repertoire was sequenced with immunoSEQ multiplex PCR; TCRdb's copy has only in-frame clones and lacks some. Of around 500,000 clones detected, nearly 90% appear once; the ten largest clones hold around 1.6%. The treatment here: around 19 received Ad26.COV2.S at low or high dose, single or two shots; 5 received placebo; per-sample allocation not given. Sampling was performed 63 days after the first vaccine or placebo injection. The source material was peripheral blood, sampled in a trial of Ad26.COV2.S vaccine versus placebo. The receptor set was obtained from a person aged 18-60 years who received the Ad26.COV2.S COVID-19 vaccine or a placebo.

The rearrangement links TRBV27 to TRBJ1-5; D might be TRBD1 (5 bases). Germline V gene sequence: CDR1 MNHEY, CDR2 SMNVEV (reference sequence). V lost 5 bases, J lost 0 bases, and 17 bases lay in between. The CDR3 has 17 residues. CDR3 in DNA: TGTGCCAGCAGTCCGACGACAGAGCTCTATAGCAATCAGCCCCAGCATTTT. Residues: CASSPTTELYSNQPQHF.

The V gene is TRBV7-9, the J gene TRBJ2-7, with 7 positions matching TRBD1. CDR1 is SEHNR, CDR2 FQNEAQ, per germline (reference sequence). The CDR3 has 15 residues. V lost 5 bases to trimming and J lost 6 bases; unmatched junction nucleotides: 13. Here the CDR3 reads CASSGLGQGVGEQYF. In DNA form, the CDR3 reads TGTGCCAGCAGCGGGCTGGGTCAGGGGGTTGGCGAGCAGTACTTC.

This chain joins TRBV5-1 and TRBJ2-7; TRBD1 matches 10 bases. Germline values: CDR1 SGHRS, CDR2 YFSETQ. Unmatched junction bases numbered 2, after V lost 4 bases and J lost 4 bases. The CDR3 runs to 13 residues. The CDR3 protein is CASSKDRGYEQYF. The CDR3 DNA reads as TGCGCCAGCAGCAAGGACAGGGGGTACGAGCAGTACTTC.

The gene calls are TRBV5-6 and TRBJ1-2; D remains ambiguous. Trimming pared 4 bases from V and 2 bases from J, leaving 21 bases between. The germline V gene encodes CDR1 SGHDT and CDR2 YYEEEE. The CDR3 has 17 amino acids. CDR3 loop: CASSPANPGYVNYGYTF. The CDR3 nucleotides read TGTGCCAGCAGCCCAGCGAACCCCGGGTATGTGAACTATGGCTACACCTTC.

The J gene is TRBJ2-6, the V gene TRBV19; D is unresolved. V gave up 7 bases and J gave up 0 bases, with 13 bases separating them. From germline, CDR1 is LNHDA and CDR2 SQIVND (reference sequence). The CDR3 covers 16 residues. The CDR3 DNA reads TGTGCCAGTAACAACATTCCGGTCTCTGGGGCCAACGTCCTGACTTTC. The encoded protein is CASNNIPVSGANVLTF.

CDR3 protein: CASSSTGTGSNEQFF. For the CDR3, the DNA is TGTGCCAGCAGTTCTACCGGGACAGGGAGCAATGAGCAGTTCTTC. The V and J genes are TRBV7-9 and TRBJ2-1; the match to TRBD1 covers 9 bases. V lost 6 bases to trimming and J lost 6 bases; unmatched junction nucleotides: 9. This CDR3 contains 15 residues. Germline-derived CDR1 and CDR2 are SEHNR and FQNEAQ (reference sequence).

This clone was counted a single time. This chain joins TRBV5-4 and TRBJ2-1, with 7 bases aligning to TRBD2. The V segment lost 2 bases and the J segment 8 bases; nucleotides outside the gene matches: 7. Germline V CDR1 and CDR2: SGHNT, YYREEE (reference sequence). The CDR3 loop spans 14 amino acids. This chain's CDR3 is CASSFREVGDEQFF. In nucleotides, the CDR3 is TGTGCCAGCAGCTTTCGGGAGGTTGGGGATGAGCAGTTCTTC.

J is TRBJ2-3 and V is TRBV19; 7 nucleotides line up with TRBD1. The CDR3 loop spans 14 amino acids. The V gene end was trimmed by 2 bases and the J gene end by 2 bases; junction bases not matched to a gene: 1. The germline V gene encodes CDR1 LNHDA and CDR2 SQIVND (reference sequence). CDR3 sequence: CASSITGATDTQYF. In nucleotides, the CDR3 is TGTGCCAGTAGTATAACAGGGGCCACAGATACGCAGTATTTT. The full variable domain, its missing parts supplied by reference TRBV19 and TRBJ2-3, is DGGITQSPKYLFRKEGQNVTLSCEQNLNHDAMYWYRQDPGQGLRLIYYSQIVNDFQKGDIAEGYSVSREKKESFPLTVTSAQKNPTAFYLCASSITGATDTQYFGPGTRLTVL.

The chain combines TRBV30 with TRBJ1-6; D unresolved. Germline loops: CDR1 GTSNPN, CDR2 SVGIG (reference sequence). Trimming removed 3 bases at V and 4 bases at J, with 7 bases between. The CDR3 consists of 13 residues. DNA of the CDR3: TGTGCCTGGAGCGTAGATTATAATTCACCCCTCCACTTT. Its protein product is CAWSVDYNSPLHF. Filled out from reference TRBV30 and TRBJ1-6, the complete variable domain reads SQTIHQWPATLVQPVGSPLSLECTVEGTSNPNLYWYRQAAGRGLQLLFYSVGIGQISSEVPQNLSASRPQDRQFILSSKKLLLSDSGFYLCAWSVDYNSPLHFGNGTRLTVT.

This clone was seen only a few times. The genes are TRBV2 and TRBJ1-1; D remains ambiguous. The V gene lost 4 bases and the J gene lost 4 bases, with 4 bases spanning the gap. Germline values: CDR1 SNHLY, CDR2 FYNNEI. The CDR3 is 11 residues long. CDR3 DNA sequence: TGTGCCAGCAGTGCTACCACTGAAGCTTTCTTT. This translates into CASSATTEAFF.

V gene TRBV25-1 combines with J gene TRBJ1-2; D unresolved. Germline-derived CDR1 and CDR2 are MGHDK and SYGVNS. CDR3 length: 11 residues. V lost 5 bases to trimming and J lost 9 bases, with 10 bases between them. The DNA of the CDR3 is TGTGCCAGCAGTTCGCCGGGCCGCTACACCTTC. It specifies CASSSPGRYTF.

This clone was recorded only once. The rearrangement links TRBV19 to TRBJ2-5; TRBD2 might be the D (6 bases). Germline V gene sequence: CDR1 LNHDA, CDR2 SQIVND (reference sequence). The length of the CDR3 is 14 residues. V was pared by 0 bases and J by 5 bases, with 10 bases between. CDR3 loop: CASSIDGGLETQYF. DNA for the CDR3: TGTGCCAGTAGTATAGATGGGGGGTTGGAGACCCAGTACTTC. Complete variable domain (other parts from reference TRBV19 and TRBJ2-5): DGGITQSPKYLFRKEGQNVTLSCEQNLNHDAMYWYRQDPGQGLRLIYYSQIVNDFQKGDIAEGYSVSREKKESFPLTVTSAQKNPTAFYLCASSIDGGLETQYFGPGTRLLVL.

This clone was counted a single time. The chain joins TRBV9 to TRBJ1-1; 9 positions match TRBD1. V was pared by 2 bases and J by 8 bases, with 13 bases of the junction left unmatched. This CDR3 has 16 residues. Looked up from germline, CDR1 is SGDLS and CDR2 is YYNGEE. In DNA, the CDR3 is TGTGCCAGCAGCGTTGCCCTCCCGGGACAGGGAACCGAAGCTTTCTTT. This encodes CASSVALPGQGTEAFF.

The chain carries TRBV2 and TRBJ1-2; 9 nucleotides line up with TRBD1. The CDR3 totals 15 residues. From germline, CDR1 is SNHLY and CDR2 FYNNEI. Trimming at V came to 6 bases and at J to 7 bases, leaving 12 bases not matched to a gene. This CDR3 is CASSPLGGQGSGYTF. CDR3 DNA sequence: TGTGCCAGCAGCCCATTGGGGGGACAGGGAAGTGGCTACACCTTC.

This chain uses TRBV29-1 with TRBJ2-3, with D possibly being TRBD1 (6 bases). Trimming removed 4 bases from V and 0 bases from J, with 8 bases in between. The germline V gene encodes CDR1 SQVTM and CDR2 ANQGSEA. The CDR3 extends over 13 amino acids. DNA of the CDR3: TGCAGCGTTGGAGGGGGTAGCACAGATACGCAGTATTTT. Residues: CSVGGGSTDTQYF.

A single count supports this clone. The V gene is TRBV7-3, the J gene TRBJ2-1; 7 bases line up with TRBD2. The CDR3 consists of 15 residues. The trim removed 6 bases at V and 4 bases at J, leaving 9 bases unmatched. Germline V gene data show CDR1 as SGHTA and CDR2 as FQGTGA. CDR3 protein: CASSRSGTIYNEQFF. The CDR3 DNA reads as TGTGCCAGCAGTCGGAGCGGGACTATTTACAATGAGCAGTTCTTC.

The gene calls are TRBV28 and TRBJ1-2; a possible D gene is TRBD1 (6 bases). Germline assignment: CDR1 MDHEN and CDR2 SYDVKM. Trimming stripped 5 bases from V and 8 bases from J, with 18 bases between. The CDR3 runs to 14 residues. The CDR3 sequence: CASSPAELGAGYTF. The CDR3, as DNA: TGTGCCAGCAGTCCTGCTGAGCTGGGGGCAGGCTACACCTTC.

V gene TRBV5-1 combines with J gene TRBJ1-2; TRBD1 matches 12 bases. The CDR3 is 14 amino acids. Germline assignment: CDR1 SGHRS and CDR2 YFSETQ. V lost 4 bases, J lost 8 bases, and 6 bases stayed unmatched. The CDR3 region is CASSPGQGAWGYTF. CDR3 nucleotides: TGCGCCAGCAGCCCGGGACAGGGGGCTTGGGGCTACACCTTC.

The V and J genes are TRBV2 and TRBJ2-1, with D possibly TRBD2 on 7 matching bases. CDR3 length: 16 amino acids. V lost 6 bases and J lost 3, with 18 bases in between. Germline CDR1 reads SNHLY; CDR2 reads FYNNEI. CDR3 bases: TGTGCCAGCAGGGAGGCGGGGGCCCCTGACTACAATGAGCAGTTCTTC. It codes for CASREAGAPDYNEQFF.